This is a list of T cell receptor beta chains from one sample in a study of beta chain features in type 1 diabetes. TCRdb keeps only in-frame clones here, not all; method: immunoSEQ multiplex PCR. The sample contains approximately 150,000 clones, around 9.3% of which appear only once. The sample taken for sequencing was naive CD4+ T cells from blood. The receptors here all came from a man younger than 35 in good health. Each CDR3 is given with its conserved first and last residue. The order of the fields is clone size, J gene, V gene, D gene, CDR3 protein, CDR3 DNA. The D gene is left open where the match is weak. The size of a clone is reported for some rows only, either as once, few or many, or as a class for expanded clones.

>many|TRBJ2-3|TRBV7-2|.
CASSSRMTDTQYF
TGTGCCAGCAGCAGCCGAATGACAGATACGCAGTATTTT
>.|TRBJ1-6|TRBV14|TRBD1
CASSQEPTGVYSPLHF
TGTGCCAGCAGCCAAGAACCAACAGGGGTCTATTCACCCCTCCACTTT
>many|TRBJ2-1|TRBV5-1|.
CASSRKYRAYEQFF
TGCGCCAGCAGCAGAAAGTACAGGGCATATGAGCAGTTCTTC
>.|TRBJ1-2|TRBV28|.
CASSFEQFNWGYTF
TGTGCCAGCAGTTTTGAGCAATTCAACTGGGGCTACACCTTC
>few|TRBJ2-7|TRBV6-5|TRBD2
CASSYGSGGLSYEQYF
TGTGCCAGCAGTTACGGCAGCGGGGGACTATCCTACGAGCAGTACTTC
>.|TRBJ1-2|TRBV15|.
CATSRDGRSYGYTF
TGTGCCACCAGCAGAGATGGCAGGTCTTATGGCTACACCTTC
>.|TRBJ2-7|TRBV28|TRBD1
CASSETGGTFIEQYF
TGTGCCAGCAGTGAGACAGGGGGGACCTTTATCGAGCAGTACTTC
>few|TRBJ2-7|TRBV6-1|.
CASSEGVAIEQYF
TGTGCCAGCAGTGAAGGCGTAGCCATCGAGCAGTACTTC
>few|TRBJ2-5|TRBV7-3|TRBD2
CASSRGGTAETQYF
TGTGCCAGCAGCCGCGGGGGGACCGCGGAGACCCAGTACTTC
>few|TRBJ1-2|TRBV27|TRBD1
CASSRDRGTYGYTF
TGTGCCAGCAGTAGGGACAGGGGCACCTATGGCTACACCTTC
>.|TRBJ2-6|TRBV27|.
CASSRGRPSGANVLTF
TGTGCCAGCAGCAGGGGCAGGCCCTCTGGGGCCAACGTCCTGACTTTC
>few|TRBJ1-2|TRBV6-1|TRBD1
CASSVTGGRDYGYTF
TGTGCCAGCAGTGTCACAGGGGGCAGGGACTATGGCTACACCTTC
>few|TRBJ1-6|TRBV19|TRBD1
CASSPQGGTGGNSPLHF
TGTGCCAGTAGTCCCCAAGGCGGGACAGGGGGAAATTCACCCCTCCACTTT
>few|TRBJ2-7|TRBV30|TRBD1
CAWKRGQSYEQYF
TGTGCCTGGAAAAGGGGACAGTCCTACGAGCAGTACTTC
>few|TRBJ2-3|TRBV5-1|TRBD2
CASSLVASGGSTDTQYF
TGCGCCAGCAGCTTGGTTGCTAGCGGGGGGAGCACAGATACGCAGTATTTT
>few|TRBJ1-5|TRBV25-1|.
CASSDDRSNQPQHF
TGTGCCAGCAGTGACGACAGAAGCAATCAGCCCCAGCATTTT
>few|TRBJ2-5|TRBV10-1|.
CASSESRWETQYF
TGCGCCAGCAGTGAGTCACGGTGGGAGACCCAGTACTTC
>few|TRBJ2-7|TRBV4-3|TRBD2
CASSRNVGEGSYEQYF
TGCGCCAGCAGCCGCAACGTGGGGGAGGGGTCCTACGAGCAGTACTTC
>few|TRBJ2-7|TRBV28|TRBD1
CASSLDGQGHEQYF
TGTGCCAGCAGTTTGGATGGACAGGGTCACGAGCAGTACTTC
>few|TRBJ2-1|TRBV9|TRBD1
CASSTRTGTVEQFF
TGTGCCAGCAGCACCCGGACAGGGACGGTTGAGCAGTTCTTC
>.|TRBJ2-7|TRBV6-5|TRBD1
CASSTDRVSYEQYF
TGTGCCAGCAGTACGGACAGGGTGAGCTACGAGCAGTACTTC
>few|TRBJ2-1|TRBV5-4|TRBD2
CASSSRTSGLYNEQFF
TGTGCCAGCAGCTCCAGGACTAGCGGGTTGTACAATGAGCAGTTCTTC
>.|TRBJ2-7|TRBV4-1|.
CASSQALKGGEQYF
TGCGCCAGCAGCCAAGCCCTGAAGGGCGGGGAGCAGTACTTC
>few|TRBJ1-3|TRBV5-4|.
CASSFPQGLGNTIYF
TGTGCCAGCAGCTTTCCCCAGGGGCTTGGAAACACCATATATTTT
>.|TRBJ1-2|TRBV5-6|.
CASSTEGYGYTF
TGTGCCAGCAGCACCGAGGGCTATGGCTACACCTTC
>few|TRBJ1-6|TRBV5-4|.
CASSLRSDNSPLHF
TGTGCCAGCAGCTTGCGGTCCGATAATTCACCCCTCCACTTT
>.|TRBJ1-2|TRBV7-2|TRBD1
CASSLRTGNGYTF
TGTGCCAGCAGCTTACGGACAGGGAACGGCTACACCTTC
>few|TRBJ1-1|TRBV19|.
CASRARDREAFF
TGTGCCAGTAGAGCCCGGGATAGAGAAGCTTTCTTT
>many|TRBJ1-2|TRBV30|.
CAWWSGNGYTF
TGTGCCTGGTGGTCAGGGAATGGCTACACCTTC
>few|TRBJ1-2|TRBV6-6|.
CASSYLAEYGYTF
TGTGCCAGCAGTTACCTTGCCGAGTATGGCTACACCTTC
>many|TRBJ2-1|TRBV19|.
CASSGAEYREQFF
TGTGCCAGTAGTGGGGCAGAGTATCGTGAGCAGTTCTTC
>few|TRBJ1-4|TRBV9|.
CASSVGAGRYEKLFF
TGTGCCAGCAGCGTAGGTGCAGGGAGGTACGAAAAACTGTTTTTT
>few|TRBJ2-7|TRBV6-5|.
CASSWRQMSYEQYF
TGTGCCAGCAGTTGGAGACAGATGTCCTACGAGCAGTACTTC
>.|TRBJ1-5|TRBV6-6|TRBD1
CASSPTGDPSNQPQHF
TGTGCCAGCAGTCCCACAGGGGATCCTAGCAATCAGCCCCAGCATTTT
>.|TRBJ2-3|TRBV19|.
CASSIRGDTDTQYF
TGTGCCAGTAGTATCAGGGGTGACACAGATACGCAGTATTTT
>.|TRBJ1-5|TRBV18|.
CASSLTEGPNQPQHF
TGTGCCAGCTCACTCACGGAGGGCCCCAATCAGCCCCAGCATTTT
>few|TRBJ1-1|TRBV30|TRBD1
CAWSGDRGITEAFF
TGTGCCTGGAGTGGAGACAGGGGGATCACTGAAGCTTTCTTT
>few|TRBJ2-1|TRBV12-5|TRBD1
CASGDRGNEQFF
TGTGCTAGTGGGGACAGGGGCAATGAGCAGTTCTTC
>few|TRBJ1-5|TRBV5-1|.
CASSLEGAGNQPQHF
TGCGCCAGCAGCTTGGAAGGGGCGGGCAATCAGCCCCAGCATTTT
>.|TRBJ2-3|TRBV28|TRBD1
CASSPGGRTDTQYF
TGTGCCAGCAGTCCAGGGGGCCGCACAGATACGCAGTATTTT
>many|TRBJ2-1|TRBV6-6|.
CAAGRNEQFF
TGTGCCGCGGGTCGGAATGAGCAGTTCTTC
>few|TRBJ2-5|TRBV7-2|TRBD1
CASSLGGTGGQETQYF
TGTGCCAGCAGCTTAGGCGGGACAGGGGGCCAAGAGACCCAGTACTTC
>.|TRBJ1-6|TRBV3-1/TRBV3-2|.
CGANSPLHF
TGTGGGGCGAATTCACCCCTCCACTTT
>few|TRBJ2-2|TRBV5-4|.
CASSLARQNTGELFF
TGTGCCAGCAGCTTGGCGCGACAGAACACCGGGGAGCTGTTTTTT
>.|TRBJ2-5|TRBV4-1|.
CASSQDERTQYF
TGCGCCAGCAGCCAAGATGAGAGGACCCAGTACTTC
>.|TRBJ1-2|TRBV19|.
CASHRQKTYYGYTF
TGTGCCAGTCACAGACAGAAAACGTACTATGGCTACACCTTC
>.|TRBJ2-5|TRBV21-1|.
CASSIPGQFQETQYF
TGTGCCAGCAGCATTCCGGGACAGTTCCAAGAGACCCAGTACTTC
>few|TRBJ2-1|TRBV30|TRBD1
CAWSSGQGALGQFF
TGTGCCTGGAGTTCGGGACAGGGGGCGTTGGGGCAGTTCTTC
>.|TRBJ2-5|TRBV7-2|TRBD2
CASSRTSSKETQYF
TGTGCCAGCAGTCGGACTAGCTCCAAAGAGACCCAGTACTTC
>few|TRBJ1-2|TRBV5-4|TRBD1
CASSGSTGPLWGYTF
TGTGCCAGCAGCGGGTCGACAGGGCCCCTTTGGGGCTACACCTTC
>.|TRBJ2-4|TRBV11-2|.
CASSPPKNIQYF
TGTGCCAGCAGCCCCCCGAAAAACATTCAGTACTTC
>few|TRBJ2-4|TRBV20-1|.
CSAASGIQYF
TGCAGTGCAGCCTCGGGCATTCAGTACTTC
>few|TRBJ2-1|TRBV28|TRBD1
CASSPRQGASNEQFF
TGTGCCAGCAGTCCTCGACAGGGGGCTAGTAATGAGCAGTTCTTC
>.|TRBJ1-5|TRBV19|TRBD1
CASRDRGRGNQPQHF
TGTGCCAGCAGGGACAGGGGGCGAGGCAATCAGCCCCAGCATTTT
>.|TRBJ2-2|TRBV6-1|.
CASRIPTGTGELFF
TGTGCCAGCAGGATACCAACAGGAACCGGGGAGCTGTTTTTT
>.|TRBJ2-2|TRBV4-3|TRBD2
CASSQETSGGAGTGELFF
TGCGCCAGCAGCCAAGAGACTAGCGGGGGGGCCGGCACCGGGGAGCTGTTTTTT